Listed below are T cell receptor beta chains from one sample, sequenced in a study of T-cell memory formation after mild COVID-19. TCRdb re-analysed the 5' RACE reads in MiXCR, keeping a single row per CDR3 protein. Seen here are about 440,000 distinct CDR3 sequences, 20% observed once, and the top ten hold about 8.1%. Sequences were obtained from PBMCs or a T cell subset sorted from them (not recorded which). Receptor source: an adult woman who had mild COVID-19 (a few samples of this study predate the infection). Cell type and time point are not known. The CDR3 runs from the conserved cysteine through the conserved F or W. Each record gives: V gene, clone size, D gene, J gene, CDR3 protein, CDR3 DNA. The D gene is left open where the match is weak. Clone size is not always given. Where it is, it says once, few, many or a class for expanded clones.

v_gene: TRBV29-1
abundance: many
d_gene: .
j_gene: TRBJ1-1
CDR3aa: CSVSPTGNTEAFF
CDR3nt: TGCAGCGTCTCCCCTACAGGGAACACTGAAGCTTTCTTT

v_gene: TRBV20-1
abundance: .
d_gene: .
j_gene: TRBJ1-5
CDR3aa: CSASGGGTQPQHF
CDR3nt: TGCAGTGCAAGTGGAGGGGGGACGCAGCCCCAGCATTTT

v_gene: TRBV7-9
abundance: few
d_gene: .
j_gene: TRBJ1-2
CDR3aa: CASSSSATINGYTF
CDR3nt: TGTGCCAGCAGCTCCTCAGCTACAATCAATGGCTACACCTTC

v_gene: TRBV20-1
abundance: .
d_gene: TRBD1
j_gene: TRBJ1-5
CDR3aa: CSASRTGNSNQPQHF
CDR3nt: TGCAGTGCTTCAAGGACAGGTAATAGCAATCAGCCCCAGCATTTT

v_gene: TRBV7-9
abundance: few
d_gene: .
j_gene: TRBJ2-5
CDR3aa: CASSMRTVEETQYF
CDR3nt: TGTGCCAGCAGCATGAGGACAGTCGAAGAGACCCAGTACTTC

v_gene: TRBV12-3/TRBV12-4
abundance: many
d_gene: .
j_gene: TRBJ1-6
CDR3aa: CASSQRGNNSPLHF
CDR3nt: TGTGCCAGCAGTCAGAGGGGGAATAATTCACCCCTCCACTTT

v_gene: TRBV20-1
abundance: .
d_gene: .
j_gene: TRBJ2-3
CDR3aa: CSARVWDPSIRLADTQYF
CDR3nt: TGCAGTGCTAGGGTTTGGGACCCCAGTATACGGCTTGCAGATACGCAGTATTTT

v_gene: TRBV12-3/TRBV12-4
abundance: few
d_gene: TRBD1
j_gene: TRBJ2-7
CDR3aa: CASSARNGQGYEQYF
CDR3nt: TGTGCCAGCAGTGCCCGAAATGGACAGGGTTACGAGCAGTACTTC

v_gene: TRBV7-9
abundance: few
d_gene: TRBD2
j_gene: TRBJ2-5
CDR3aa: CASSGLAGKETQYF
CDR3nt: TGTGCCAGCAGCGGGCTAGCGGGAAAGGAGACCCAGTACTTC

v_gene: TRBV12-3/TRBV12-4
abundance: many
d_gene: TRBD2
j_gene: TRBJ2-1
CDR3aa: CASSDPLAGGYNEQFF
CDR3nt: TGTGCCAGCAGCGACCCCCTAGCGGGGGGGTACAATGAGCAGTTCTTC

v_gene: TRBV7-2
abundance: few
d_gene: .
j_gene: TRBJ1-1
CDR3aa: CASSLALGDLAEAFF
CDR3nt: TGTGCCAGCAGCTTAGCGCTGGGGGATCTGGCTGAAGCTTTCTTT

v_gene: TRBV7-9
abundance: few
d_gene: .
j_gene: TRBJ1-1
CDR3aa: CASSLAPGSNTEAFF
CDR3nt: TGTGCCAGCAGCTTAGCGCCCGGGTCCAACACTGAAGCTTTCTTT

v_gene: TRBV3-1
abundance: .
d_gene: .
j_gene: TRBJ2-7
CDR3aa: CASSQQGPGYEQYF
CDR3nt: TGTGCCAGCAGCCAACAGGGACCGGGGTACGAGCAGTACTTC

v_gene: TRBV6-4
abundance: .
d_gene: TRBD1
j_gene: TRBJ1-4
CDR3aa: CARGQAEKLFF
CDR3nt: TGTGCCAGAGGACAGGCTGAAAAACTGTTTTTT

v_gene: TRBV11-1
abundance: .
d_gene: TRBD1
j_gene: TRBJ2-1
CDR3aa: CASSLAGTGRNEQFF
CDR3nt: TGTGCCAGCAGCTTGGCCGGGACAGGGCGGAATGAGCAGTTCTTC

v_gene: TRBV10-1
abundance: .
d_gene: .
j_gene: TRBJ1-1
CDR3aa: CASSESSGRANTEAFF
CDR3nt: TGCGCCAGCAGTGAGTCGAGTGGCAGGGCGAACACTGAAGCTTTCTTT

v_gene: TRBV6-2/TRBV6-3
abundance: once
d_gene: TRBD2
j_gene: TRBJ2-7
CDR3aa: CASSYGTSLEQYF
CDR3nt: TGTGCCAGCAGTTACGGGACTAGCCTCGAGCAGTACTTC

v_gene: TRBV4-1
abundance: .
d_gene: TRBD2
j_gene: TRBJ2-3
CDR3aa: CASSQERGGADTQYF
CDR3nt: TGCGCCAGCAGCCAAGAACGTGGGGGGGCAGATACGCAGTATTTT

v_gene: TRBV12-3/TRBV12-4
abundance: few
d_gene: .
j_gene: TRBJ2-7
CDR3aa: CASRGAGREQYF
CDR3nt: TGTGCCAGCCGTGGTGCGGGTCGGGAGCAGTACTTC

v_gene: TRBV5-1
abundance: .
d_gene: TRBD1
j_gene: TRBJ1-1
CDR3aa: CASSTVLGRTGGVSTEAFF
CDR3nt: TGCGCCAGCAGCACAGTCCTGGGAAGGACAGGGGGGGTGAGCACTGAAGCTTTCTTT

v_gene: TRBV7-9
abundance: .
d_gene: .
j_gene: TRBJ2-7
CDR3aa: CASSTIRTHEQYF
CDR3nt: TGTGCCAGCAGCACCATTAGAACTCACGAGCAGTACTTC

v_gene: TRBV5-1
abundance: few
d_gene: .
j_gene: TRBJ1-2
CDR3aa: CASSSAGVANYGYTF
CDR3nt: TGCGCCAGCAGCTCGGCCGGCGTAGCTAACTATGGCTACACCTTC

v_gene: TRBV29-1
abundance: few
d_gene: TRBD1
j_gene: TRBJ2-7
CDR3aa: CSVEDRPYEQYF
CDR3nt: TGCAGCGTTGAGGACAGGCCTTACGAGCAGTACTTC

v_gene: TRBV19
abundance: many
d_gene: .
j_gene: TRBJ1-2
CDR3aa: CASSIRQGSDTSGYTF
CDR3nt: TGTGCCAGTAGTATCCGTCAAGGATCCGATACGTCCGGCTACACCTTC

v_gene: TRBV7-2
abundance: few
d_gene: .
j_gene: TRBJ2-5
CDR3aa: CASSRRVAGPKYF
CDR3nt: TGTGCCAGCAGCCGCCGGGTGGCGGGGCCCAAGTACTTC

v_gene: TRBV20-1
abundance: few
d_gene: TRBD1
j_gene: TRBJ1-2
CDR3aa: CSARAGTGTGYTF
CDR3nt: TGCAGTGCTAGAGCCGGGACAGGGACTGGCTACACCTTC

v_gene: TRBV12-3/TRBV12-4
abundance: .
d_gene: .
j_gene: TRBJ2-1
CDR3aa: CASSLDNAQQFF
CDR3nt: TGTGCCAGCAGTTTGGATAATGCGCAGCAGTTCTTC

v_gene: TRBV7-2
abundance: .
d_gene: .
j_gene: TRBJ2-3
CDR3aa: CATRPPGDTQYF
CDR3nt: TGTGCCACCAGACCACCCGGGGATACGCAGTATTTT

v_gene: TRBV20-1
abundance: few
d_gene: .
j_gene: TRBJ1-2
CDR3aa: CSASLGRGYTF
CDR3nt: TGCAGTGCTAGTCTGGGACGTGGCTACACCTTC

v_gene: TRBV29-1
abundance: .
d_gene: .
j_gene: TRBJ1-2
CDR3aa: CSVGAILADNYGYTF
CDR3nt: TGCAGCGTTGGGGCTATCCTCGCAGACAACTATGGCTACACCTTC

v_gene: TRBV14
abundance: .
d_gene: TRBD1
j_gene: TRBJ2-1
CDR3aa: CASRRGPGYEQFF
CDR3nt: TGTGCCAGCAGAAGGGGGCCGGGGTATGAGCAGTTCTTC

v_gene: TRBV20-1
abundance: few
d_gene: .
j_gene: TRBJ2-3
CDR3aa: CSAEGGTDTQYF
CDR3nt: TGCAGTGCTGAAGGGGGGACAGATACGCAGTATTTT

v_gene: TRBV5-1
abundance: few
d_gene: .
j_gene: TRBJ2-7
CDR3aa: CASSLSWGLTYEQYF
CDR3nt: TGCGCCAGCAGCTTATCCTGGGGGTTGACCTACGAGCAGTACTTC

v_gene: TRBV6-1
abundance: few
d_gene: .
j_gene: TRBJ2-2
CDR3aa: CASSYGQSAGELFF
CDR3nt: TGTGCCAGCAGTTACGGACAGTCGGCGGGGGAGCTGTTTTTT

v_gene: TRBV5-1
abundance: few
d_gene: TRBD1
j_gene: TRBJ2-5
CDR3aa: CASSLGGQGSRETQYF
CDR3nt: TGCGCCAGCAGCTTGGGTGGACAGGGTTCCCGAGAGACCCAGTACTTC